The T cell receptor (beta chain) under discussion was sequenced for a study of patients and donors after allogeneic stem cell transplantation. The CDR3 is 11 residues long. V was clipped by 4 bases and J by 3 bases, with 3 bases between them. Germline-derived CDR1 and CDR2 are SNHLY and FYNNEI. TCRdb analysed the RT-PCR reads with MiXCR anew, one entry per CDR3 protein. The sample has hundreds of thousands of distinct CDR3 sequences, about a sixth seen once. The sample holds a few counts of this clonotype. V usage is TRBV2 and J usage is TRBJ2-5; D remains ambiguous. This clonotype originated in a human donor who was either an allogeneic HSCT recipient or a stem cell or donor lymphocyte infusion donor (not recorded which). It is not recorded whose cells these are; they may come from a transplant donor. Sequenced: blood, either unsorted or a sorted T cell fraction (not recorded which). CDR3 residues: CASSGKETQYF. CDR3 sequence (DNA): TGTGCCAGCAGTGGAAAAGAGACCCAGTACTTC.